This passage covers 2 T cell receptor beta chains from one sample sequenced in a study of shared clonotypes between healthy human individuals. TCRdb's table, derived via immunoSEQ multiplex PCR, lists solely in-frame clones and lacks some. Of about 490,000 clones listed, roughly 80% are singletons. Sequenced: PBMCs. The receptors were sampled from a woman aged 40 to 55 in good health. Some clones in this sample may be carry-over from other donors' samples.

The chain links TRBV5-1 to TRBJ1-2; 7 nucleotides line up with TRBD1. The germline V gene has CDR1 SGHRS and CDR2 YFSETQ. The CDR3 loop spans 14 amino acids. V lost 6 bases, J lost 4 bases, and 9 bases stayed unmatched. Here the CDR3 reads CASTGTDPSYGYTF. In nucleotides, the CDR3 is TGCGCCAGCACCGGGACAGATCCCAGCTATGGCTACACCTTC.

The V and J genes are TRBV2 and TRBJ2-7; TRBD1 agrees at 7 bases. Germline V lookup: CDR1 SNHLY, CDR2 FYNNEI. V dropped 1 base and J dropped 3; count of bases not matched to a gene: 9. The CDR3 contains 16 residues. The CDR3 here is CASSEGPTGPRYEQYF. CDR3 in DNA: TGTGCCAGCAGTGAAGGGCCGACAGGGCCGCGCTACGAGCAGTACTTC.